The clone carrying this T cell receptor (beta chain) was found many times. The PBMCs had their origin in less than 13 ml of fresh peripheral blood. The ends were cut back, 5 bases at V and 5 bases at J, with 18 bases in the middle. The V gene's germline CDR1 is LNHNV and CDR2 YYDKDF (reference sequence). This CDR3 has 15 amino acids. The sample originates from a study of T cells in Graves' hyperthyroidism and ophthalmopathy. TCR beta CDR3 sequences were amplified from RNA transcripts. Primed by the HTBI set, a first-round RT-PCR was run on the TCR CDR3. One entry per CDR3 protein, called by TCRdb with MiXCR from the multiplex PCR reads. Of over 700,000 distinct CDR3 sequences listed, around 39% are singletons.

The sequencing sample was made of blood. The chain links TRBV15 to TRBJ2-5; TRBD1 or TRBD2 may be the D gene (5 bases each). The clonotype comes from a man younger than 35 with Graves' hyperthyroidism. The CDR3, as DNA: TGTGCCACCAGCCCCTCGACGGGGCTAGGGGAGACCCAGTACTTC. The encoded protein is CATSPSTGLGETQYF. Complete variable domain (other parts from reference TRBV15 and TRBJ2-5): DAMVIQNPRYQVTQFGKPVTLSCSQTLNHNVMYWYQQKSSQAPKLLFHYYDKDFNNEADTPDNFQSRRPNTSFCFLDIRSPGLGDTAMYLCATSPSTGLGETQYFGPGTRLLVL.